The clone carrying this T cell receptor (beta chain) was observed a handful of times. What it recognizes is unknown. TCRdb used MiXCR to reprocess the 5' RACE reads, holding one entry per CDR3 protein. The table lists hundreds of thousands of distinct CDR3 sequences, about 18% of them singletons. This record belongs to a study of identical twins. Study results and limitations: Abundant beta clonotypes from cord blood had fewer insertions, unlike memory repertoires, which showed none.

This sample also belongs to another study, concerning T cells expressing NK-cell markers. From that study: CD8+ T cells in 5 or 6 donors included dominant NKG2C+ clonotypes at about 1.0-7.5%. Researchers report these clonotypes also headed the CD3+CD56-NKG2C+ fraction in a handful of donors.

The sample comprised PBMCs. This TCR derives from a woman aged 18-29 years in good health.

Written as DNA, the CDR3 is TGTGCCAGCAGTGGAGATTGGGGGGCGGCCCCCCTCGAGCAGTACTTC. Translation gives CASSGDWGAAPLEQYF. The chain recombines TRBV6-1 with TRBJ2-7; D tentatively reads TRBD1 or TRBD2 (6 bases each). Trimming left V 4 bases short and J 6 bases short, with 22 bases between. Per the germline V gene, CDR1 is MNHNS and CDR2 is SASEGT. There are 16 residues in the CDR3.